This TCR beta chain was obtained from a study of shared clonotypes between healthy human individuals. J gave up 2 bases and V 4 bases, and 10 bases lay outside the gene matches. Looked up from germline, CDR1 is SGHRS and CDR2 is YFSETQ. The CDR3 loop spans 16 amino acids. Using immunoSEQ multiplex PCR, the repertoire was profiled, and TCRdb retains in-frame clones only, with some absent. The repertoire holds hundreds of thousands of clones, 76% seen once, with 13% in the top ten. Remarks on this clone: What it binds is unknown.

The donors were all Caucasian adults (living in Nashville, Tennessee). Study-wide results and caveats: Sequencing depth was a factor that was expected to affect clonotype sharing among donors.

Material for sequencing was PBMCs. The receptor was isolated from a woman aged 40 to 50 in good health. Some clones in this sample may be carry-over from other donors' samples. The rearrangement joins TRBV5-1 to TRBJ2-5, with 8 bases fitting TRBD1. CDR3 bases: TGCGCCAGCAGCCAGCAAAGGACAGGGATGCAAGAGACCCAGTACTTC. As protein: CASSQQRTGMQETQYF.